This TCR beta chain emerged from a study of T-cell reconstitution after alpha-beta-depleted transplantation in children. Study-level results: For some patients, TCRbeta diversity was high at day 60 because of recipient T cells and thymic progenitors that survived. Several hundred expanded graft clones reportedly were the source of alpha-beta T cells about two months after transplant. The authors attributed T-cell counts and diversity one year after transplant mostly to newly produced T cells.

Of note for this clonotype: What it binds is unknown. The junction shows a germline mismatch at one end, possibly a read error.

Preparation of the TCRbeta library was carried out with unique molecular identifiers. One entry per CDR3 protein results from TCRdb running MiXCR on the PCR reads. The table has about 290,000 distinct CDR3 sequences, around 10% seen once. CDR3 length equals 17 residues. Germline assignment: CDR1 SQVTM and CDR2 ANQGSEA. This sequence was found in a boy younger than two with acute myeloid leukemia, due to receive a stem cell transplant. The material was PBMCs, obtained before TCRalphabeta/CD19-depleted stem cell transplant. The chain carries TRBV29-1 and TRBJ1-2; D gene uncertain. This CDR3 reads CSVEESSTELDFYGHTF. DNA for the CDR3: TGCAGCGTTGAGGAATCATCGACGGAACTAGACTTCTATGGCCACACCTTC.